This T cell receptor beta chain stems from a study of blood T cell repertoires in COVID-19 (dated by TCRdb to 2018 to 2021). As for the study more broadly: Samples covering the acute and convalescent phases of COVID-19 were provided by collaborators in the United States, Italy and Spain. The material from the prospective study consisted of cDNA or gDNA derived from T cells, B-cell-depleted T cells, or PBMCs. Deeply sampled blood TCRbeta repertoires from subjects exposed to, actively infected with, or recovered from COVID-19 were included in the dataset. The repertoires were released in a freely available public database meant as a resource for research on the immune response to SARS-CoV-2. The samples were drawn from the first 160 participants of the ongoing ImmuneRACE study and from 1,254 subjects provided by 6 global collaborators. The sample metadata nearly always contained a de-identified subject ID, COVID-19 status, age in years and sex. Where available, HLA class I and class II types were taken from metadata supplied by the sample provider and were not determined by assay-based typing.

Each collaborating institution followed its own protocols to collect whole blood in K2EDTA tubes. For TCRbeta analysis, collaborator samples were shipped as frozen whole blood, as isolated PBMCs, or as DNA extracted from either sample type. Paper-wide results and their limitations: The amount of clinical and demographic metadata varied by source and participant and was provided uncurated.

V and J are truncated by 6 bases and 3 bases respectively, leaving an intervening sequence of 8 bases. From its cysteine to its phenylalanine, the CDR3 spans 13 amino acids. The sequence is cut down to CDR3 DNA, 39 bases in frame from base 1. From a lookup of the germline V gene, CDR1 and CDR2 are MDHEN and SYDVKM. Details on this clone: Its antigen is unknown. No quality values exist for individual bases; no much larger clone is one base distant.

The immunoSEQ Assay, a bias-controlled multiplex PCR, was used to amplify TCRbeta CDR3 regions from genomic DNA. The original methods were these. The number of nucleated cells in each sample was estimated by amplification of reference gene primers within the assay. Sequence reads were collapsed and filtered to measure the absolute abundance of every unique TCRbeta CDR3 rearrangement. For each sample, productive Simpson clonality was calculated as the square root of Simpson's diversity index over productive rearrangements. Here the immuneACCESS table is served through TCRdb, limited to in-frame sequences with V and J called. Missing clones are a known gap in these copies; in checked studies unresolved V genes cover under half, and the rest lacks a known reason. V and J calls plus clone size are reproduced from that table; the DNA served to infer D and trimming. The sample includes roughly 52,000 clones, with 85% to 90% observed a single time. The ten most abundant clones make up approximately 8% of the sample.

Sequenced input: peripheral blood. The source is a man in his fifties or sixties with active COVID-19. Recombination joined TRBV28 with TRBJ1-4, with no D gene named confidently. In nucleotide form, the sequence is TGTGCCAGCAGGCCGGGATCTAATGAAAAACTGTTTTTT. The resulting protein is CASRPGSNEKLFF.